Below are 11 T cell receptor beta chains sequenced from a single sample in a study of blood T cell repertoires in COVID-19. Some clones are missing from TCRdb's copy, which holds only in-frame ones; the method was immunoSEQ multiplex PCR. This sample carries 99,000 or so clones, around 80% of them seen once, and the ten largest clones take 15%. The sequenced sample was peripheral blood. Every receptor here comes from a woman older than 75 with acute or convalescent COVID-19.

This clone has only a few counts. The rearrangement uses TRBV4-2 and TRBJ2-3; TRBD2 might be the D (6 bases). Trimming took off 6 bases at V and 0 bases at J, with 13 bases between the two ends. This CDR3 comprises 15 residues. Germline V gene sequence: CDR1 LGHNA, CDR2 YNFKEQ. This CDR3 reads CASRLGEASTDTQYF. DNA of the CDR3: TGTGCCAGCAGGCTAGGGGAGGCTAGCACAGATACGCAGTATTTT.

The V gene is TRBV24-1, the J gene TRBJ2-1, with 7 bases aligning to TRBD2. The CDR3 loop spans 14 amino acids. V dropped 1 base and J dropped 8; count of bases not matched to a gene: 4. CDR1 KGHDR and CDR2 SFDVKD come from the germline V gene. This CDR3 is CATSDFPRGDEQFF. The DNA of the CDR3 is TGTGCCACCAGTGATTTTCCCCGGGGGGATGAGCAGTTCTTC.

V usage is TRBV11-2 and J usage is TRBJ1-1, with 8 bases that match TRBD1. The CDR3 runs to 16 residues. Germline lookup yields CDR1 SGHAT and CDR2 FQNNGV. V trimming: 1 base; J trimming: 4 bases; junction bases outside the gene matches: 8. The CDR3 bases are TGTGCCAGCAGCTTAGGAACAGGGGGGCAGGGCACTGAAGCTTTCTTT. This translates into CASSLGTGGQGTEAFF.

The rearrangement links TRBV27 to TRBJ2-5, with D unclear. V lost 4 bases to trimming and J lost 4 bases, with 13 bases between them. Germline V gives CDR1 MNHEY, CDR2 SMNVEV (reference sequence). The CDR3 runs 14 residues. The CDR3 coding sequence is TGTGCCAGCAGTTCCCCCGGTAGTCTAGAGACCCAGTACTTC. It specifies CASSSPGSLETQYF.

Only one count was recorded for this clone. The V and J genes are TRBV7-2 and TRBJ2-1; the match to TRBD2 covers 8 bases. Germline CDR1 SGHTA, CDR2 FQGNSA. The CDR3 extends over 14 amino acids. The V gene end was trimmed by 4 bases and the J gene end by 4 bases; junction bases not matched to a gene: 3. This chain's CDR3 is CASSSSSGYNEQFF. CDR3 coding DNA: TGTGCCAGCAGCTCCTCTAGCGGGTACAATGAGCAGTTCTTC.

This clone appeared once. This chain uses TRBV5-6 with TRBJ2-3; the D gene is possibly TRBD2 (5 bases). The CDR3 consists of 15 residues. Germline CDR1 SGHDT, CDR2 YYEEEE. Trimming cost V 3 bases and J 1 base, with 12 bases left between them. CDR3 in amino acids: CASSSTGSGTDTQYF. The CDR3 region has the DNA TGTGCCAGCAGCTCGACGGGGAGCGGCACAGATACGCAGTATTTT.

The DNA for the CDR3 is TGTGCCAGCAGTTTAAGGGGGGGCGGGAGTGAAAAACTGTTTTTT. Translated, it gives CASSLRGGGSEKLFF. The chain employs TRBV28 and TRBJ1-4; D is perhaps TRBD1 (6 bases). From germline, CDR1 is MDHEN and CDR2 SYDVKM. V lost 2 bases and J lost 7, with 14 bases in between. The CDR3 covers 15 residues.

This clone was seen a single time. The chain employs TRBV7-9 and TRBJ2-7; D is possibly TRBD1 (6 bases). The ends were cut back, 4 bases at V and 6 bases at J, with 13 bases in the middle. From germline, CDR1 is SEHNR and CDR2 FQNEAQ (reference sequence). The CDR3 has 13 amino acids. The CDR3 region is CASSSQGQVEQYF. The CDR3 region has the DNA TGTGCCAGCAGCTCCCAGGGGCAGGTCGAGCAGTACTTC.

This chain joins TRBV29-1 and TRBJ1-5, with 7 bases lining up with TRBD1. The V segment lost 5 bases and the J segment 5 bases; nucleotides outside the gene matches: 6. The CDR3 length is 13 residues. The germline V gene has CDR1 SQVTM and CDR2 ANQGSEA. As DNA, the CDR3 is TGCAGCGTTAAGGGACAGAACGATCAGCCCCAGCATTTT. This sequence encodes CSVKGQNDQPQHF.

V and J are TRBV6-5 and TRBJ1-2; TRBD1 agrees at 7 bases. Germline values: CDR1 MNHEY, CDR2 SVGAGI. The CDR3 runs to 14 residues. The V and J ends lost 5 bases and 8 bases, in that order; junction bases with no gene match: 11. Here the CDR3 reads CASSPLERGQGYTF. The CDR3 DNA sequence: TGTGCCAGCAGTCCCCTGGAGAGGGGGCAAGGCTACACCTTC.

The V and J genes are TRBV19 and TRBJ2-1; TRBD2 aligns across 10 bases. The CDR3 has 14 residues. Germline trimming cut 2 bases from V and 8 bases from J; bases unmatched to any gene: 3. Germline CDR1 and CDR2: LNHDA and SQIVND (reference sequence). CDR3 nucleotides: TGTGCCAGTAGTATAAGCGGGAGGGGGGATGAGCAGTTCTTC. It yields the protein CASSISGRGDEQFF.